This is a list of T cell receptor beta chains from one sample in a study of CD8+ T cells in alopecia areata. This table comes from immunoSEQ multiplex PCR, and its TCRdb copy is limited to in-frame clones, with some not included. The sample has 100,000 or so clones; 50% to 60% are singletons. The specimen comprised CD8+ T cells sorted from blood, sampled at week 56, from a patient treated with tofacitinib. These receptors were collected from a human donor with alopecia areata. The conserved cysteine and the conserved F or W are not part of the CDR3 here. D genes are given only for firm matches.

j_call d_call v_call cdr3_aa
TRBJ1-2 . TRBV29-1 SVAGGPNGYT
TRBJ2-1 . TRBV30 AWSKGNEQF
TRBJ2-5 . TRBV7-9 ASSLVYRRQETQY
TRBJ1-6 TRBD1 TRBV28 ASSPPTGGNSPLH
TRBJ1-1 . TRBV11-2 ASSLVGSVGSTEAF
TRBJ2-5 . TRBV7-6 ASSPASVGGETQY
TRBJ2-4 TRBD1 TRBV7-9 ASSFAGTENIQY
TRBJ2-1 TRBD2 TRBV5-6 ASSSATSGGAYEQF
TRBJ2-2 . TRBV7-8 ASSSTKRTGELF
TRBJ2-7 TRBD2 TRBV19 ASSSGGSGQY
TRBJ1-4 . TRBV7-9 ASSSAETIPNEKLF
TRBJ1-2 TRBD1 TRBV5-6 ASRWGQGGYGYT
TRBJ1-6 . TRBV11-3 ASSFPGDLGNSPLH
TRBJ2-3 . TRBV27 ASSFTQARTDTQY
TRBJ1-6 . TRBV6-1 ASDRLQSNSPLH
TRBJ1-5 . TRBV4-1 ASSQEAGNSNQPQH
TRBJ2-7 . TRBV7-9 ASSPPEGEPYEQY
TRBJ2-5 . TRBV2 ASSEVLRQETQY
TRBJ1-2 TRBD1 TRBV6-5 ASTAGTGVYGYT
TRBJ2-5 TRBD2 TRBV7-9 ASSFLSGPQETQY
. . TRBV13 ASSAKRGYEQY
TRBJ1-2 TRBD1 TRBV13 ASSKSRGRGYT
TRBJ2-3 TRBD2 TRBV11-2 ASSLGLAVRADTQY
TRBJ2-1 . TRBV4-2 ASSLGRGDEQF
TRBJ1-5 . TRBV9 ASSVDEGSQPQH
TRBJ2-3 TRBD2 TRBV2 ASSESVGRGFKADTQY
TRBJ2-7 . TRBV29-1 SVARADHEQY
TRBJ2-7 TRBD1 TRBV29-1 SVEGTGRSYEQY
TRBJ2-1 . TRBV25-1 ASRGDSGYEQF
TRBJ2-2 TRBD1 TRBV9 ASSGQGASGELF
TRBJ2-7 TRBD1 TRBV6-6 ASKTGTGSYEQY
TRBJ2-1 . TRBV4-2 ASSQVQGINEQF
TRBJ2-1 . TRBV6-1 ASSEGVGDYNEQF
TRBJ2-1 . TRBV2 ASSLSGGNEQF
TRBJ1-1 . TRBV5-1 ASSLEGREAF
TRBJ2-7 . TRBV7-9 ASSLVLQTVSYEQY
. TRBD1 TRBV10-3 AISGTLTGEDEQY
TRBJ2-1 TRBD2 TRBV9 ASSVTGTSLYEQF
TRBJ1-2 . TRBV9 ASSVVSGSGGYT
TRBJ1-5 . TRBV10-2 ASGNNQPQH
TRBJ2-7 . TRBV6-5 ASSYGQGTYEQY